Listed below are T cell receptor beta chains from one sample, sequenced in a study of cytomegalovirus exposure and HLA in healthy donors. Generated by immunoSEQ multiplex PCR, the TCRdb table keeps only in-frame clones and is missing some. The sample yields approximately 190,000 clones, 70% to 85% seen once. Source material: PBMCs. The receptors were sampled from a woman in her twenties or thirties in good health and CMV-seropositive. The CDR3 runs from the conserved cysteine through the conserved F or W. The size field is filled for only some rows; it gives once, few, many or a size class.

j_call v_call clone_size cdr3_length cdr3_aa
TRBJ2-2 TRBV5-1 NA 14 CASSSETAAGELFF
TRBJ1-3 TRBV14 few 15 CASSQSFGAGNTIYF
TRBJ1-4 TRBV21-1 NA 15 CASSKAGATNEKLFF
TRBJ2-2 TRBV6-1 NA 15 CASSFDRGGNGELFF
TRBJ2-2 TRBV30 NA 14 CATHPDRNTGELFF
TRBJ1-5 TRBV4-1 NA 15 CASSQVSGANQPQHF
TRBJ2-5 TRBV5-1 once 15 CASRDQGLFVETQYF
TRBJ1-1 TRBV30 NA 14 CAWSKTEVNTEAFF
TRBJ2-5 TRBV6-5 NA 14 CASGRISVQETQYF
TRBJ2-1 TRBV5-1 NA 14 CASSSTSGRADVFF
TRBJ1-4 TRBV14 NA 15 CASSPPAGGHEKLFF
TRBJ1-4 TRBV18 NA 14 CASSRDRGVEKLFF
TRBJ2-7 TRBV20-1 once 11 CSATPEDEQYF
TRBJ2-2 TRBV15 NA 15 CATSRTETDTGELFF
TRBJ2-7 TRBV6-1 NA 12 CASSATGYEQYF
TRBJ2-5 TRBV28 NA 16 CASSHLSIATQETQYF
TRBJ2-7 TRBV18 NA 15 CASSQSGTTAYEQYF